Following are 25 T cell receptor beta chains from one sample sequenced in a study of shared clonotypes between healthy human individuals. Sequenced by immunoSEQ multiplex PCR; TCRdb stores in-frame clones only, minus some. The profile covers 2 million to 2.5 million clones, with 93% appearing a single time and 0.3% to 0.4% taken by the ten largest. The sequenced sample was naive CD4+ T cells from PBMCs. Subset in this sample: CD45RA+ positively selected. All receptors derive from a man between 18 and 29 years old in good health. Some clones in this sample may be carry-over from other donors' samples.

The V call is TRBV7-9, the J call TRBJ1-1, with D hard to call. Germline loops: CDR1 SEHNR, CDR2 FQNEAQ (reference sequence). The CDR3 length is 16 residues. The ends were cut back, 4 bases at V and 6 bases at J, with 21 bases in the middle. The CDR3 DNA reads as TGTGCCAGCAGCTCGGTGAAAGGGCCTTCGGAGTCTGAAGCTTTCTTT. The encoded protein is CASSSVKGPSESEAFF.

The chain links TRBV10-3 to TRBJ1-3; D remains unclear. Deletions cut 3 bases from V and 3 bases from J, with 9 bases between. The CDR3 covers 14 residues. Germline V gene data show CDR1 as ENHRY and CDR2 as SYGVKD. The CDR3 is CAISDGQVGNTIYF. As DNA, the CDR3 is TGTGCCATCAGTGATGGTCAAGTTGGAAACACCATATATTTT.

CDR3 nucleotide sequence: TGTGCCAGCAGTTTTGATCGGGTGGATCGCACAGATACGCAGTATTTT. This sequence encodes CASSFDRVDRTDTQYF. The chain employs TRBV27 and TRBJ2-3, with D uncertain. V shed 3 bases and J shed 1 base, with 14 bases lying between them. The germline V gene encodes CDR1 MNHEY and CDR2 SMNVEV (reference sequence). CDR3 length: 16 residues.

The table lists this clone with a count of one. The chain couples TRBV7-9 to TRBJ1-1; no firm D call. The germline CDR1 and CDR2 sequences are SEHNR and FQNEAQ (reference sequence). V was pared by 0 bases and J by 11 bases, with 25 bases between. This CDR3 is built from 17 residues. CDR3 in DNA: TGTGCCAGCAGCTTAGCGCTCGGACGGGCCACGCCCGGTACGGCTTTCTTT. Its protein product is CASSLALGRATPGTAFF. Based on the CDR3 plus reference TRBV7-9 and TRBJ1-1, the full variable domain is DTGVSQNPRHKITKRGQNVTFRCDPISEHNRLYWYRQTLGQGPEFLTYFQNEAQLEKSRLLSDRFSAERPKGSFSTLEIQRTEQGDSAMYLCASSLALGRATPGTAFFGQGTRLTVV.

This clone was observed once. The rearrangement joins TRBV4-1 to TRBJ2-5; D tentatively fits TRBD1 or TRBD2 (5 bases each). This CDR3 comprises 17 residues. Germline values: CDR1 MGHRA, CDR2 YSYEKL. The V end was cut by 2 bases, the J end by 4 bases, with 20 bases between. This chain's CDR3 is CASSQSPGQGGLETQYF. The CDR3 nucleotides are TGCGCCAGCAGCCAATCTCCGGGTCAGGGCGGGTTAGAGACCCAGTACTTC.

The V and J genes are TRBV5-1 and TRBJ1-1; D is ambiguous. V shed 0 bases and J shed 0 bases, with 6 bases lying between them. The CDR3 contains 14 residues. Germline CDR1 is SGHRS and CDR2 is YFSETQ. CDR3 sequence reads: CASSLAHMNTEAFF. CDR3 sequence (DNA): TGCGCCAGCAGCTTGGCACACATGAACACTGAAGCTTTCTTT.

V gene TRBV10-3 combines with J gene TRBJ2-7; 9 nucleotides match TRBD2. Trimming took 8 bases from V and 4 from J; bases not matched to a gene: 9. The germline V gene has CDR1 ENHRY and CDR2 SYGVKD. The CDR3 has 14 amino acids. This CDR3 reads CAISPGLAQYEQYF. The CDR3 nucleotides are TGTGCCATCTCCCCGGGACTAGCCCAGTACGAGCAGTACTTC.

In DNA, the CDR3 is TGTGCCAGCAGCAATACAGGGGCGAAAAACTATGGCTACACCTTC. Translation gives CASSNTGAKNYGYTF. The rearrangement joins TRBV5-8 to TRBJ1-2, with 7 positions matching TRBD1. Germline values: CDR1 SGHTS, CDR2 YDEGEE. This CDR3 has 15 amino acids. After removal of 4 bases from V and 2 bases from J, the junction contained 8 bases not matched to a gene.

CDR3 DNA sequence: TGTGCCAGCAGCTTCCCCGGGGTGATCCCCTACAATGAGCAGTTCTTC. Translating it yields CASSFPGVIPYNEQFF. The gene calls are TRBV7-2 and TRBJ2-1; weak D call: TRBD2 (5 bases). CDR3 size: 16 residues. The V gene lost 3 bases and the J gene lost 2 bases, with 14 bases spanning the gap. CDR1 and CDR2 from the germline V gene are SGHTA and FQGNSA.

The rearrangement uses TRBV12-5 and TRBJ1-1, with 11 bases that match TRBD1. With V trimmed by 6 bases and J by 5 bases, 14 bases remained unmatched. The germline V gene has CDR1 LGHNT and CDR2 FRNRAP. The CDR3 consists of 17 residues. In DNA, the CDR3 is TGTGCTAGTGGCGGATACGGCGCCGGGACAGGGGGAACTGAAGCTTTCTTT. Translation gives CASGGYGAGTGGTEAFF.

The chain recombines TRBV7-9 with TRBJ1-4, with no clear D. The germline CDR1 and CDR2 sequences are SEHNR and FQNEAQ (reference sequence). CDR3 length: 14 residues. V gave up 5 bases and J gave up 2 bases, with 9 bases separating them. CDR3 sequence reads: CASSRRATNEKLFF. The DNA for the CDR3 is TGTGCCAGCAGCCGACGAGCGACTAATGAAAAACTGTTTTTT.

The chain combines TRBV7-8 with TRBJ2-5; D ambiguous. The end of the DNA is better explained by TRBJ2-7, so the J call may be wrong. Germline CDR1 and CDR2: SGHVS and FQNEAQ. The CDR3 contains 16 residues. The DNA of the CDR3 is TGTGCCAGCAGCTTACATAGGGTAGCAGCTAATTACGAGCAGTACTTC. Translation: CASSLHRVAANYEQYF.

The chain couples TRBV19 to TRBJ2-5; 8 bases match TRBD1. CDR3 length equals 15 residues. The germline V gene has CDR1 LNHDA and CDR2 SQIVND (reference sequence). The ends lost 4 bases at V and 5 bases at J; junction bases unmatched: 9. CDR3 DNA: TGTGCCAGTAGTAGGCAGGGGGCCTTTCTGGAGACCCAGTACTTC. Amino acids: CASSRQGAFLETQYF. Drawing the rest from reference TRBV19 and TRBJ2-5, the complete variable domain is DGGITQSPKYLFRKEGQNVTLSCEQNLNHDAMYWYRQDPGQGLRLIYYSQIVNDFQKGDIAEGYSVSREKKESFPLTVTSAQKNPTAFYLCASSRQGAFLETQYFGPGTRLLVL.

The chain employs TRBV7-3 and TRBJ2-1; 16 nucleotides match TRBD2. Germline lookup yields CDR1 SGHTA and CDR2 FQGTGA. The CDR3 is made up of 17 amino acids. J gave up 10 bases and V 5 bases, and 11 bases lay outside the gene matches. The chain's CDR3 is CASSPGTSGRAGGEQFF. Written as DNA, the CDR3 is TGTGCCAGCAGCCCTGGGACTAGCGGGAGGGCTGGCGGAGAGCAGTTCTTC.

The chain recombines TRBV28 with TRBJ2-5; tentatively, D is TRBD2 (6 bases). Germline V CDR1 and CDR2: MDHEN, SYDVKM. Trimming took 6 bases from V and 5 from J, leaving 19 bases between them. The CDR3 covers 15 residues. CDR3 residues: CASSTSGPGRETQYF. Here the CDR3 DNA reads TGTGCCAGCAGCACCTCCGGGCCGGGGAGGGAGACCCAGTACTTC.

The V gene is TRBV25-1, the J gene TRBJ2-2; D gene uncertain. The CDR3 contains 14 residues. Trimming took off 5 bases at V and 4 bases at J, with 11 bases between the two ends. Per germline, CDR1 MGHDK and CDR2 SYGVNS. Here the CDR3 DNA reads TGTGCCAGCAGTTCACAGCTTTTCACCGGGGAGCTGTTTTTT. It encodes CASSSQLFTGELFF.

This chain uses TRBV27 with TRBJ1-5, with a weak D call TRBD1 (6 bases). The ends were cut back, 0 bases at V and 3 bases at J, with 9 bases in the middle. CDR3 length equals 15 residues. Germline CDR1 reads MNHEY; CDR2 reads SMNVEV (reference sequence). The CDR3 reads CASSLSTGPNQPQHF. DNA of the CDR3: TGTGCCAGCAGTTTATCGACAGGACCCAATCAGCCCCAGCATTTT.

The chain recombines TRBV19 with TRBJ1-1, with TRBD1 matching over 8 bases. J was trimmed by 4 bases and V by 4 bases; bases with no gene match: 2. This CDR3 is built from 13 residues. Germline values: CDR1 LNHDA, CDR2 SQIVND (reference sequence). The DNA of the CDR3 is TGTGCCAGTAGTAGGACAGGGATCACTGAAGCTTTCTTT. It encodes CASSRTGITEAFF.

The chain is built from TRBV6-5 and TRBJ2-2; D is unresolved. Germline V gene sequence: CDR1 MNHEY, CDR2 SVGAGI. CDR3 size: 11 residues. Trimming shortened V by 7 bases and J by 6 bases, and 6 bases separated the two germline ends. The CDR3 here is CASIGPGELFF. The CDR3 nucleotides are TGTGCCAGCATTGGGCCCGGGGAGCTGTTTTTT.

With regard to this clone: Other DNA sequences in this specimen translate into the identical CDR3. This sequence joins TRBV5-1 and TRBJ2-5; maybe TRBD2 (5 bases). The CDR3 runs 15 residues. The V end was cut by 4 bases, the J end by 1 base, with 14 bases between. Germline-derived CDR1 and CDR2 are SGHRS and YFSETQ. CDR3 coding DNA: TGCGCCAGCAGCCCCTCCCCCGCGGGCCAAGAGACCCAGTACTTC. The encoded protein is CASSPSPAGQETQYF. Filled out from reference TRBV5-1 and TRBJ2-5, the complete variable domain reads KAGVTQTPRYLIKTRGQQVTLSCSPISGHRSVSWYQQTPGQGLQFLFEYFSETQRNKGNFPGRFSGRQFSNSRSEMNVSTLELGDSALYLCASSPSPAGQETQYFGPGTRLLVL.

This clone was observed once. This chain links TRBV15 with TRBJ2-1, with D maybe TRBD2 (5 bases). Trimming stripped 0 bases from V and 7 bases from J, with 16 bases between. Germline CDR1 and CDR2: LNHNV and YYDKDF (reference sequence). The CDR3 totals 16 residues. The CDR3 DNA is TGTGCCACCAGCAGAGATCTAGCTCAGCCTCGTAATGAGCAGTTCTTC. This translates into CATSRDLAQPRNEQFF. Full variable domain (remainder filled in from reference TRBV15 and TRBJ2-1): DAMVIQNPRYQVTQFGKPVTLSCSQTLNHNVMYWYQQKSSQAPKLLFHYYDKDFNNEADTPDNFQSRRPNTSFCFLDIRSPGLGDTAMYLCATSRDLAQPRNEQFFGPGTRLTVL.

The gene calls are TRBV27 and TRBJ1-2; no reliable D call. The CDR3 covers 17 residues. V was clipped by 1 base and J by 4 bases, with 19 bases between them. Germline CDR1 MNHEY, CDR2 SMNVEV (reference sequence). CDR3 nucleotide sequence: TGTGCCAGCAGTTTATGGGGTCCAGGAGGGCAGGCCTATGGCTACACCTTC. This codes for CASSLWGPGGQAYGYTF.

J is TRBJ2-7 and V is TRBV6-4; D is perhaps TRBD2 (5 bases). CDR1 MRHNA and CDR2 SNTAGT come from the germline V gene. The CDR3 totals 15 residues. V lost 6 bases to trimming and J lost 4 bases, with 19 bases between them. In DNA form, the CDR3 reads TGTGCCAGCAGACACAGTCCGGGAACTGTATACGAGCAGTACTTC. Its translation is CASRHSPGTVYEQYF.

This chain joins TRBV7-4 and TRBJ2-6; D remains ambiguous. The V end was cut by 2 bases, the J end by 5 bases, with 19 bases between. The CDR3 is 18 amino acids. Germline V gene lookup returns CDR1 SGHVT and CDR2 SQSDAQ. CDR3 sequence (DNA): TGTGCCAGCAGCTTATGTAGCAGCTCACAAAGTCGGGCCAACGTCCTGACTTTC. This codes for CASSLCSSSQSRANVLTF.

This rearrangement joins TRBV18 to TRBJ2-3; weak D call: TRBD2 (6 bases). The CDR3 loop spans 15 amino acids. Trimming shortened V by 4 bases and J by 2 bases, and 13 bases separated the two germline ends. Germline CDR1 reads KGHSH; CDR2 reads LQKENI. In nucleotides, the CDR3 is TGTGCCAGCTCACTTCCCGGAGGGTCCACAGATACGCAGTATTTT. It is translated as CASSLPGGSTDTQYF.